One sample yielded the 20 T cell receptor beta chains listed below, sequenced in a study of shared clonotypes between healthy human individuals. CD8 cells classed as naive were CD45RO-negative and positively selected for CCR7, excluding terminally differentiated effector memory CD45RA+ cells. Repertoires were generated with immunoSEQ multiplex PCR, while TCRdb's copy carries only in-frame clones and drops some. The sample comprises 2 million to 2.5 million clones, about 95% of which are singletons, and 0.85% to 1.3% rests with the top ten. The material sequenced was naive CD8+ T cells sorted from blood. These receptors originate from a man aged 18 to 29 in good health.

The chain joins TRBV7-9 to TRBJ2-7; D ambiguous. Germline lookup yields CDR1 SEHNR and CDR2 FQNEAQ (reference sequence). Trimming took 1 base from V and 3 from J, leaving 10 bases between them. The CDR3 sequence is 14 residues long. The CDR3 is CASSLGSPNYEQYF. CDR3 coding DNA: TGTGCCAGCAGCTTAGGAAGTCCGAACTACGAGCAGTACTTC. Together with reference TRBV7-9 and TRBJ2-7, the CDR3 gives the full variable domain: DTGVSQNPRHKITKRGQNVTFRCDPISEHNRLYWYRQTLGQGPEFLTYFQNEAQLEKSRLLSDRFSAERPKGSFSTLEIQRTEQGDSAMYLCASSLGSPNYEQYFGPGTRLTVT.

The chain couples TRBV28 to TRBJ2-7, with 9 bases lining up with TRBD1. The CDR3 runs 15 residues. V was clipped by 2 bases and J by 2 bases; unmatched bases: 4. Germline V gene lookup returns CDR1 MDHEN and CDR2 SYDVKM. This chain's CDR3 is CASSLGNRGPYEQYF. CDR3 coding DNA: TGTGCCAGCAGTTTAGGGAACAGGGGGCCCTACGAGCAGTACTTC. The full variable domain, its missing parts supplied by reference TRBV28 and TRBJ2-7, is DVKVTQSSRYLVKRTGEKVFLECVQDMDHENMFWYRQDPGLGLRLIYFSYDVKMKEKGDIPEGYSVSREKKERFSLILESASTNQTSMYLCASSLGNRGPYEQYFGPGTRLTVT.

The chain carries TRBV7-9 and TRBJ2-5, with 7 bases identical to TRBD1. Germline values: CDR1 SEHNR, CDR2 FQNEAQ (reference sequence). The CDR3 spans 16 residues. The J segment lost 4 bases and the V segment lost 4 bases, leaving 12 bases of the junction unmatched. This CDR3 reads CASSSDRVMGGETQYF. CDR3 in DNA: TGTGCCAGCAGCTCCGACAGGGTTATGGGCGGAGAGACCCAGTACTTC.

Turning to this clone: The same CDR3 also results from other DNA sequences found in this sample. The rearrangement joins TRBV11-2 to TRBJ2-7; tentatively, D is TRBD2 (5 bases). The CDR3 length is 14 residues. The germline V and J ends were trimmed by 1 base and 2 bases, with 9 bases remaining between them. Germline loops: CDR1 SGHAT, CDR2 FQNNGV. DNA of the CDR3: TGTGCCAGCAGCTTAGGGACCGGGGCCTACGAGCAGTACTTC. Translating gives CASSLGTGAYEQYF.

The count of this clone is one. V gene TRBV2 combines with J gene TRBJ1-3; D gene unclear. From germline, CDR1 is SNHLY and CDR2 FYNNEI. Trimming took off 3 bases at V and 4 bases at J, with 10 bases between the two ends. The CDR3 totals 14 residues. The CDR3 nucleotides read TGTGCCAGCAGTGAGCCGGGGAGGGGAAACACCATATATTTT. Translation: CASSEPGRGNTIYF.

This chain joins TRBV6-1 and TRBJ2-7, with 7 bases identical to TRBD1. Germline values: CDR1 MNHNS, CDR2 SASEGT. J was trimmed by 0 bases and V by 1 base; bases with no gene match: 6. The CDR3 length is 16 residues. As DNA, the CDR3 is TGTGCCAGCAGTGAAGGGATTACAGGGGTCTCCTACGAGCAGTACTTC. Amino acid sequence: CASSEGITGVSYEQYF.

The chain's CDR3 is CASSDRTVWGPSSSTYQPQHF. The CDR3 bases are TGTGCCAGCAGTGACCGGACAGTTTGGGGACCCTCATCTTCGACTTATCAGCCCCAGCATTTT. The chain links TRBV6-4 to TRBJ1-5; a weak D match, TRBD1 (6 bases). Trimming took 2 bases from V and 5 from J, leaving 31 bases between them. Germline lookup yields CDR1 MRHNA and CDR2 SNTAGT. CDR3 length: 21 residues.

The chain carries TRBV28 and TRBJ2-5; 7 bases line up with TRBD1. This CDR3 spans 15 amino acids. Germline CDR1 reads MDHEN; CDR2 reads SYDVKM. Trimming took 5 bases from V and 0 from J; bases not matched to a gene: 6. Here the CDR3 DNA reads TGTGCCAGCAGTCCCGGGACAGTGTACCAAGAGACCCAGTACTTC. As protein: CASSPGTVYQETQYF.

This clone was recorded once. The chain has TRBV7-8 and TRBJ2-7; the match to TRBD2 covers 13 bases. Germline V gene sequence: CDR1 SGHVS, CDR2 FQNEAQ. After removal of 7 bases from V and 3 bases from J, the junction contained 9 bases not matched to a gene. The CDR3 is made up of 16 amino acids. The CDR3: CASTPDGLAGVYEQYF. CDR3 nucleotides: TGTGCCAGCACCCCGGACGGACTAGCGGGGGTCTACGAGCAGTACTTC.

This clone has only a few counts. V is TRBV7-2 and J is TRBJ2-7; 12 bases agree with TRBD2. This CDR3 has 14 amino acids. Germline trimming cut 5 bases from V and 4 bases from J; bases unmatched to any gene: 3. Looked up from germline, CDR1 is SGHTA and CDR2 is FQGNSA. CDR3 in amino acids: CASSPTSGRYEQYF. The CDR3 DNA reads as TGTGCCAGCAGCCCAACTAGCGGGAGGTACGAGCAGTACTTC. The full variable domain, in which reference TRBV7-2 and TRBJ2-7 provide the parts outside the CDR3, is GAGVSQSPSNKVTEKGKDVELRCDPISGHTALYWYRQSLGQGLEFLIYFQGNSAPDKSGLPSDRFSAERTGGSVSTLTIQRTQQEDSAVYLCASSPTSGRYEQYFGPGTRLTVT.

The chain's CDR3 is CASSQDPGPYNEQFF. CDR3 sequence (DNA): TGTGCCAGCAGCCAAGATCCAGGCCCCTACAATGAGCAGTTCTTC. This chain links TRBV14 with TRBJ2-1; no definite D call. V shed 0 bases and J shed 2 bases, with 8 bases lying between them. From germline, CDR1 is SGHDN and CDR2 FVKESK. There are 15 residues in the CDR3.

Concerning this clone: Germline is not matched at one junction end, which may reflect a read error. The chain has TRBV18 and TRBJ2-7; 8 bases fit TRBD1. CDR3 length: 13 amino acids. From germline, CDR1 is KGHSH and CDR2 LQKENI. For the CDR3, the DNA is TGTGCCAGTTCACAGGGGGTCTCCTACGAGCAGTACTTC. Residues: CASSQGVSYEQYF. Together with reference TRBV18 and TRBJ2-7, the CDR3 gives the full variable domain: NAGVMQNPRHLVRRRGQEARLRCSPMKGHSHVYWYRQLPEEGLKFMVYLQKENIIDESGMPKERFSAEFPKEGPSILRIQQVVRGDSAAYFCASSQGVSYEQYFGPGTRLTVT.

For this clone: One end of the junction varies from germline; a read error may be responsible. The CDR3 DNA reads TGTGCCAGCAGTGTGAGGACAGGGGAGCCCTTC. It translates to CASSVRTGEPF. The rearrangement uses TRBV2 and TRBJ1-2; 9 nucleotides match TRBD1. The V gene's germline CDR1 is SNHLY and CDR2 FYNNEI. The CDR3 totals 11 residues.

This chain uses TRBV11-3 with TRBJ2-7; D not certain. V lost 0 bases, J lost 5 bases, and 5 bases lay in between. The CDR3 loop spans 12 amino acids. Germline CDR1 reads SGHNT; CDR2 reads YENEEA. CDR3 residues: CASSLDYDEQYF. The CDR3 bases are TGTGCCAGCAGCTTAGATTACGACGAGCAGTACTTC.

The chain carries TRBV19 and TRBJ2-2, with 7 bases matching TRBD1. Germline CDR1 LNHDA, CDR2 SQIVND (reference sequence). The V and J ends lost 7 bases and 5 bases, in that order; junction bases with no gene match: 7. CDR3 length equals 14 residues. CDR3 coding DNA: TGTGCCAGTACCACAGGGGTCCGGACCGGGGAGCTGTTTTTT. Protein: CASTTGVRTGELFF. The entire variable domain, with the rest obtained from reference TRBV19 and TRBJ2-2, is as follows: DGGITQSPKYLFRKEGQNVTLSCEQNLNHDAMYWYRQDPGQGLRLIYYSQIVNDFQKGDIAEGYSVSREKKESFPLTVTSAQKNPTAFYLCASTTGVRTGELFFGEGSRLTVL.

The V and J genes are TRBV6-5 and TRBJ2-7; 8 nucleotides align to TRBD1. Germline assignment: CDR1 MNHEY and CDR2 SVGAGI. The junction had 11 bases not matched to a gene; V was cut back by 11 bases and J by 5 bases. This CDR3 has 13 residues. CDR3 nucleotide sequence: TGTGCCGTTCAAGGACAGGGTTTAAACGAGCAGTACTTC. Amino acids: CAVQGQGLNEQYF.

V gene TRBV5-6 combines with J gene TRBJ1-4; 11 bases align to TRBD1. Germline V gene lookup returns CDR1 SGHDT and CDR2 YYEEEE. V trimming: 5 bases; J trimming: 7 bases; junction bases outside the gene matches: 4. The CDR3 totals 14 residues. CDR3 sequence (DNA): TGTGCCAGCAGTTCCGGGACAGGGGGTGAAAAACTGTTTTTT. It specifies CASSSGTGGEKLFF.

The V and J genes are TRBV7-5 and TRBJ2-5. TRBV7-5 corresponds to a pseudogene. The CDR3 consists of 13 residues. The CDR3 coding sequence is TGTGCCAGAAGCTTAAAGGGCCAGGAGACCCAGTACTTC. This sequence encodes CARSLKGQETQYF.

As to this clone: The identical CDR3 is also encoded by other nucleotide sequences in the sample. The chain combines TRBV28 with TRBJ1-1; the D is unclear. Germline V gene lookup returns CDR1 MDHEN and CDR2 SYDVKM. This CDR3 is built from 12 residues. V shed 6 bases and J shed 5 bases, with 10 bases lying between them. The CDR3 protein is CASSMGSTEAFF. In DNA form, the CDR3 reads TGTGCCAGCAGCATGGGTTCGACTGAAGCTTTCTTT.

The J gene is TRBJ1-3, the V gene TRBV5-6; D is unclear. V dropped 7 bases and J dropped 0 bases, with 11 bases sitting between them. This CDR3 comprises 14 residues. Germline V gives CDR1 SGHDT, CDR2 YYEEEE. DNA of the CDR3: TGTGCCAGCGGTCGATGGAACTCTGGAAACACCATATATTTT. Protein product: CASGRWNSGNTIYF.